Listed here is a single T cell receptor (beta chain). What it binds is not known. The data derive from a study of T-cell reconstitution after alpha-beta-depleted transplantation in children. General observations from the study: Newly produced T cells mostly accounted for T-cell counts and diversity one year post-transplant.

Between the trimmed V and J ends, which lost 4 bases and 1 base, there was a span of 13 bases. Germline loops: CDR1 MDHEN, CDR2 SYDVKM. This CDR3 is built from 15 residues. Preparation of the TCRbeta library was carried out with unique molecular identifiers. TCRdb independently ran MiXCR on the PCR reads; one entry per CDR3 protein. The profile covers about 900,000 distinct CDR3 sequences, with around 30% appearing a single time and 28% taken by the ten largest. This chain connects TRBV28 to TRBJ1-1; no firm D call. The sequence was collected from a boy younger than two who had a stem cell transplant for SCID, so the T cells may come from the graft donor. This specimen consisted of PBMCs, mostly from graft donor cells, obtained 360 days after TCRalphabeta/CD19-depleted stem cell transplant. CDR3 protein: CASSWTDRPNTEAFF. The CDR3 region has the DNA TGTGCCAGCAGTTGGACGGACCGACCGAACACTGAAGCTTTCTTT.